A selection of T cell receptor beta chains follows, all from one sample in a study of T cell responses to AZD1222 COVID-19 vaccine. Clones were read by immunoSEQ multiplex PCR, and TCRdb kept only the in-frame ones, dropping some. The repertoire consists of more than 110,000 clones, with over 75% occurring once and the leading ten covering around 8%. The sequencing here drew on peripheral blood, taken on day 0 of AZD1222 vaccination. The source of these receptors is an adult in good health. Each CDR3 is given with its conserved first and last residue. A D gene is named only where the DNA matches it firmly. Clone size is not always given. Where it is, it says once, few, many or a class for expanded clones.

>TRBD2|NA|TRBJ2-3|TRBV14
TGTGCCAGCAGCCAACCCCTAGCGATAGCGGGGGGGGCCGAATCTAGCACAGATACGCAGTATTTT
CASSQPLAIAGGAESSTDTQYF
>NA|NA|TRBJ2-1|TRBV29-1
TGCAGCGTTGAGGGGGGGGCGGACTACCTATTCTACAATGAGCAGTTCTTC
CSVEGGADYLFYNEQFF
>NA|few|TRBJ2-1|TRBV5-1
TGCGCCAGCAGCTCCGACGCTCAGTACAATGAGCAGTTCTTC
CASSSDAQYNEQFF
>NA|NA|TRBJ2-1|TRBV27
TGTGCCAGCATGACAGACTACAATGAGCAGTTCTTC
CASMTDYNEQFF
>TRBD2|NA|TRBJ2-2|TRBV5-4
TGTGCCAGCAGCTTGGTTCCTAGCGGGAGATTTGGGGAGCTGTTTTTT
CASSLVPSGRFGELFF
>NA|few|TRBJ2-7|TRBV7-8
TGTGCCAGCAGCCTGGGAGCGATTCCGTACGAGCAGTACTTC
CASSLGAIPYEQYF
>TRBD1|NA|TRBJ2-5|TRBV5-4
TGTGCCAGCAGCCTAGACAGGGGAGAGACCCAGTACTTC
CASSLDRGETQYF
>NA|NA|TRBJ2-2|TRBV19
TGTGCCAGTAGTGTCTTAGGGGAGCTGTTTTTT
CASSVLGELFF
>NA|NA|TRBJ2-7|TRBV27
TGTGCCAGTAGACTCGCAGGCTCCTACGAGCAGTACTTC
CASRLAGSYEQYF
>TRBD2|once|TRBJ2-3|TRBV5-1
TGCGCCAGCAGCTCCACTAGCGCTAGCACAGATACGCAGTATTTT
CASSSTSASTDTQYF
>TRBD1|NA|TRBJ1-1|TRBV7-9
TGTGCCAGCAGCCCCCCGGGACAGGGGAACACTGAAGCTTTCTTT
CASSPPGQGNTEAFF
>NA|once|TRBJ1-1|TRBV28
TGTGCCAGCAGTTCCCCCTGGGAGGGAGGGACTGAAGCTTTCTTT
CASSSPWEGGTEAFF
>NA|NA|TRBJ2-5|TRBV7-9
TGTGCCAGCAGCTCCCGGGAGATACAAGAGACCCAGTACTTC
CASSSREIQETQYF
>TRBD2|NA|TRBJ2-4|TRBV11-2
TGTGCCAGCAGCTCACGCAGCGGGAGCTCGGGAAACATTCAGTACTTC
CASSSRSGSSGNIQYF
>NA|NA|TRBJ2-7|TRBV21-1
TGTGCCAGCAGCGGACGGGGGAGCTCCTACGAGCAGTACTTC
CASSGRGSSYEQYF
>TRBD1|NA|TRBJ1-2|TRBV27
TGTGCCAGCAGTTCCAGGGGGAATTATGGCTACACCTTC
CASSSRGNYGYTF
>NA|NA|TRBJ2-1|TRBV4-1
TGCGCCAGCAGCCGAAGCGGAACCCCCGGCTCTAGGCCTGAGTTCTTC
CASSRSGTPGSRPEFF
>NA|NA|TRBJ2-6|TRBV19
TGTGCCAGTAGTATCACAGGCACTGGGGCCAACGTCCTGACTTTC
CASSITGTGANVLTF
>TRBD1|NA|TRBJ1-1|TRBV28
TGTGCCAGCAGTCCGGCCGACAGGGGCACTGAAGCTTTCTTT
CASSPADRGTEAFF
>NA|NA|TRBJ1-2|TRBV24-1
TGTGCCACCAGTGATCTTGGCAGGGGAGGCGGCTACACCTTC
CATSDLGRGGGYTF
>NA|NA|TRBJ2-1|TRBV14
TGTGCCAGCAGCCAAGATGGGAGTCCCGCCTACAATGAGCAGTTCTTC
CASSQDGSPAYNEQFF
>NA|NA|TRBJ2-2|TRBV4-1
TGCGCCAGCAGCCAAGATACCAGCACCGGGGAGCTGTTTTTT
CASSQDTSTGELFF
>NA|NA|TRBJ2-3|TRBV7-2
TGTGCCAGCAGCCCCGGACTAACCACAGATACGCAGTATTTT
CASSPGLTTDTQYF
>NA|NA|TRBJ2-5|TRBV24-1
TGTGCCACCAGTGGCCGTGGAGGGGAATTCCAAGAGACCCAGTACTTC
CATSGRGGEFQETQYF
>NA|NA|TRBJ1-1|TRBV5-8
TGTGCCAGCAGCTTGGACTTTTACACTGAAGCTTTCTTT
CASSLDFYTEAFF
>NA|NA|TRBJ1-5|TRBV19
TGTGCCAGTAGTCACCTGAATGGGGCGCAGGGTCAGCCCCAGCATTTT
CASSHLNGAQGQPQHF
>NA|NA|TRBJ2-1|TRBV7-7
TGTGCCAGCAGCTTATCGGCAGCTTCATACAATGAGCAGTTCTTC
CASSLSAASYNEQFF
>NA|NA|TRBJ1-1|TRBV6-5
TGTGCCAGCAGTCCCGGGACAAGAGTTGAAGCTTTCTTT
CASSPGTRVEAFF
>NA|NA|TRBJ2-7|TRBV7-9
TGTGCCAGCAGCTTAGGGGGGGCTGAGCAGTACTTC
CASSLGGAEQYF
>NA|NA|TRBJ2-7|TRBV29-1
TGCAGCGTTGAAGAGGGAACCTACGAGCAGTACTTC
CSVEEGTYEQYF
>NA|once|TRBJ1-5|TRBV15
TGTGCCACCAGCAGAGGGGGCGGGACCAATCAGCCCCAGCATTTT
CATSRGGGTNQPQHF
>TRBD1|NA|TRBJ2-2|TRBV30
TGTGCCTGGATGAGACAGGGACGGAGAACCGGGGAGCTGTTTTTT
CAWMRQGRRTGELFF
>TRBD1|NA|TRBJ2-2|TRBV19
TGTGCCAGTAGTTCCGGGACAGGGTTCACCGGGGAGCTGTTTTTT
CASSSGTGFTGELFF
>NA|NA|TRBJ1-1|TRBV28
TGTGCCAGCAGTTTATGGGGACGGTTGAACACTGAAGCTTTCTTT
CASSLWGRLNTEAFF
>NA|NA|TRBJ2-7|TRBV6-5
TGTGCCAGCAGTTACTCGGGACAACCCTACGAGCAGTACTTC
CASSYSGQPYEQYF
>TRBD2|NA|TRBJ2-1|TRBV7-9
TGTGCCAGCAGCTTATCTAGCGGGGCTTCCAATGAGCAGTTCTTC
CASSLSSGASNEQFF
>NA|NA|TRBJ2-2|TRBV11-2
TGTGCCAGCAGCTTGGAGGGGGGGTTAAACACCGGGGAGCTGTTTTTT
CASSLEGGLNTGELFF
>TRBD1|NA|TRBJ1-1|TRBV19
TGTGCCAGTAGTGACCCGGGACAGACACCAAACACTGAAGCTTTCTTT
CASSDPGQTPNTEAFF
>NA|once|TRBJ2-2|TRBV5-6
TGTGCCAGCAGCTCCGCACTATCGACCGGGGAGCTGTTTTTT
CASSSALSTGELFF
>NA|NA|TRBJ1-5|TRBV5-4
TGTGCCAACCCCCGGAGGATAGGCAATCAGCCCCAGCATTTT
CANPRRIGNQPQHF